This TCR beta chain is drawn from a study of OX40 agonist ivuxolimab in advanced cancers. Study-level information: Age averaged 60 years (range about 20 to 79), and roughly 80% were male. Study conclusions and caveats: In the 0.1-3.0 mg/kg groups, partial responders showed among the lowest expansion. Doses of 0.1 to 3.0 mg/kg were accompanied by clonal expansion of CD4+ and CD8+ blood T cells by week 6.

The assay was immunoSEQ multiplex PCR, and TCRdb's table has in-frame clones only and misses some. The profile shows some 97,000 clones, 90% of them singletons. Looked up from germline, CDR1 is MDHEN and CDR2 is SYDVKM. The CDR3 contains 18 residues. V lost 5 bases and J lost 5; bases outside the gene matches: 14. With respect to this clone: Its antigen remains unknown.

The sequences come from CD4+ or CD8+ T cells sorted from blood, collected in a trial of the OX40 agonist ivuxolimab. The chain joins TRBV28 to TRBJ2-2; TRBD2 matches at 10 bases. The receptor was isolated from an adult with an advanced solid tumor such as melanoma, head and neck, liver or kidney cancer. CDR3 residues: CASSANILLAGRTGELFF. The CDR3 region has the DNA TGTGCCAGCAGTGCAAATATACTACTAGCGGGAAGAACCGGGGAGCTGTTTTTT.